The present T cell receptor (beta chain) was sequenced within a study of blood T cell repertoires in COVID-19. Background on the study: Some COVID-19 samples were acute and others convalescent; all came from the United States, Italy and Spain. PBMCs, B-cell-depleted T cells, or T cells were the source of the cDNA or gDNA that made up the material.

The germline gives CDR1 SGDLS, CDR2 YYNGEE. Trimming cost V 6 bases and J 7 bases, with 17 bases left between them. This CDR3 is 14 amino acids long. As originally analysed: It was from reference gene primer amplification that nucleated cell counts were estimated. The table came from immunoSEQ multiplex PCR; TCRdb's copy has only in-frame clones and leaves some out. V and J calls and clone size are given by that table; D and trimming were obtained from the DNA. In the table there are about 44,000 clones, roughly 90% of which are singletons. The sequenced sample consisted of peripheral blood. The rearrangement joins TRBV9 to TRBJ1-5; TRBD1 is a possible D gene (6 bases). The receptor was isolated from a woman older than 75 in a cohort sampled during active or convalescent COVID-19. CDR3 residues: CASTRERGTQPQHF. The CDR3 DNA is TGTGCCAGCACCCGTGAGAGAGGGACACAGCCCCAGCATTTT.